This T cell receptor beta chain was captured by sequencing in a study of human T cells and chemical hapten exposure. TCRdb ran MiXCR on the RACE reads and lists one entry per CDR3 protein. The sample includes roughly 32,000 distinct CDR3 sequences, over 4.5% seen only once; the top ten take around 6%. Time point reported: patch test 3, about 24 weeks after DPC sensitization. Treatment given: therapeutic diphenylcyclopropenone sensitization with weekly scalp DPC. The study drew its donors from alopecia patients who were 18 to 70 years old and suitable for DPC. This CDR3 spans 11 amino acids. V was shortened by 5 bases and J by 6 bases, with 5 bases between the two germline ends. This clonotype has ten or more counts.

V and J are TRBV12-3 or TRBV12-4 and TRBJ2-4; D gene uncertain. The sequencing here drew on whole blood, taken in connection with sensitization to the hapten diphenylcyclopropenone (DPC). The receptor's source is a man aged 30 to 45 with alopecia areata. Some clones in this sample may be carry-over from other donors' samples. The CDR3 DNA reads TGTGCCAGCAGTGACGGAAACATTCAGTACTTC. The encoded protein is CASSDGNIQYF.